These 20 T cell receptor beta chains originate from one sample sequenced in a study of vaccination effects on CD4 cells after COVID-19 (dated by TCRdb to 2022 to 2024). The antigens of these receptors remain unknown. After less than 13 days of culture, CD4+ T cells were isolated with the EasySep CD4+ T cell isolation kit. The protocol used for the library was the immunoSEQ multiplex PCR assay. TCRdb holds this immuneACCESS table with in-frame rearrangements only. Some clones are missing; in checked studies, unresolved V genes explain under half, and the rest has no known cause. Across this sample there are 40,000 to 60,000 clones, with around 70% seen only once. The ten largest clones take up around 8.9% of the sample. The sequencing used CD4+ T cells from PBMCs cultured without peptide, collected before COVID-19 vaccination. These receptors were collected from a human donor who had a prior SARS-CoV-2 infection.

This clone was seen a few times. The chain recombines TRBV5-1 with TRBJ2-1; TRBD2 matches at 7 bases. Germline lookup yields CDR1 SGHRS and CDR2 YFSETQ. This CDR3 is built from 16 residues. The V segment lost 0 bases and the J segment 8 bases; nucleotides outside the gene matches: 11. The CDR3 here is CASSLGGRGPSDEQFF. In nucleotides, the CDR3 is TGCGCCAGCAGCTTGGGTGGGAGGGGCCCCTCGGATGAGCAGTTCTTC.

There are a few counts of this clone. The chain recombines TRBV7-9 with TRBJ1-1, with 7 bases identical to TRBD1. V lost 4 bases, J lost 11 bases, and 7 bases stayed unmatched. CDR1 SEHNR and CDR2 FQNEAQ come from the germline V gene (reference sequence). The CDR3 has 12 amino acids. CDR3 nucleotides: TGTGCCAGCAGCTCCAACAACAGGGGTGCTTTCTTT. It codes for CASSSNNRGAFF. The full variable domain, completed using reference TRBV7-9 and TRBJ1-1, is DTGVSQNPRHKITKRGQNVTFRCDPISEHNRLYWYRQTLGQGPEFLTYFQNEAQLEKSRLLSDRFSAERPKGSFSTLEIQRTEQGDSAMYLCASSSNNRGAFFGQGTRLTVV.

The rearrangement joins TRBV29-1 to TRBJ1-1; possibly TRBD1 for D (5 bases). The CDR3 runs 13 residues. The germline V gene has CDR1 SQVTM and CDR2 ANQGSEA. Deletions cut 6 bases from V and 1 base from J, with 12 bases between. Here the CDR3 reads CSVTTGGNTEAFF. The CDR3 bases are TGCAGCGTGACCACGGGGGGGAACACTGAAGCTTTCTTT.

This chain connects TRBV7-2 to TRBJ2-7, with 10 bases fitting TRBD2. V gave up 2 bases and J gave up 3 bases; unmatched junction bases: 1. The CDR3 covers 14 residues. Germline V gene data show CDR1 as SGHTA and CDR2 as FQGNSA. CDR3 bases: TGTGCCAGCAGCTTACTAGCGGGAGTCTACGAGCAGTACTTC. Encoded protein: CASSLLAGVYEQYF.

V and J are TRBV24-1 and TRBJ2-3; tentatively, D is TRBD1 (6 bases). Germline loops: CDR1 KGHDR, CDR2 SFDVKD. V was pared by 9 bases and J by 2 bases, with 17 bases between. The CDR3 runs 15 residues. The CDR3 coding sequence is TGTGCCACCGGACCGGGGCCAGGGGACACAGATACGCAGTATTTT. Amino acids: CATGPGPGDTDTQYF.

This clone was counted between two and nine times. The J gene is TRBJ2-7, the V gene TRBV5-1; 11 nucleotides match TRBD2. The CDR3 has 16 residues. Trimming at V came to 3 bases and at J to 3 bases, leaving 8 bases not matched to a gene. CDR1 and CDR2 from the germline V gene are SGHRS and YFSETQ. The CDR3 reads CASSSRTSGLNYEQYF. The CDR3 nucleotides read TGCGCCAGCAGCTCAAGGACTAGCGGGCTAAACTACGAGCAGTACTTC. The whole variable domain, filled in from reference TRBV5-1 and TRBJ2-7, reads KAGVTQTPRYLIKTRGQQVTLSCSPISGHRSVSWYQQTPGQGLQFLFEYFSETQRNKGNFPGRFSGRQFSNSRSEMNVSTLELGDSALYLCASSSRTSGLNYEQYFGPGTRLTVT.

This chain joins TRBV5-1 and TRBJ2-1; TRBD2 matches at 10 bases. V trimming: 0 bases; J trimming: 9 bases; junction bases outside the gene matches: 3. Germline V gives CDR1 SGHRS, CDR2 YFSETQ. The CDR3 is 14 residues long. For the CDR3, the DNA is TGCGCCAGCAGCTTGGCCCTAGCGGGGGTTGAGCAGTTCTTC. Its protein is CASSLALAGVEQFF.

This chain uses TRBV7-2 with TRBJ2-3, with D possibly matching TRBD2 (6 bases). This CDR3 is built from 16 residues. Trimming removed 2 bases from V and 0 bases from J, with 12 bases in between. Germline V CDR1 and CDR2: SGHTA, FQGNSA. CDR3 sequence reads: CASSLLGGTSTDTQYF. For the CDR3, the DNA is TGTGCCAGCAGCTTACTGGGCGGGACTAGCACAGATACGCAGTATTTT.

This rearrangement joins TRBV10-3 to TRBJ2-7, with D maybe TRBD2 (6 bases). The CDR3 extends over 16 amino acids. V lost 6 bases and J lost 6, with 24 bases in between. The germline CDR1 and CDR2 sequences are ENHRY and SYGVKD. This chain's CDR3 is CAIRQPPGGVGTEQYF. DNA for the CDR3: TGTGCCATCAGGCAGCCCCCCGGGGGTGTGGGGACCGAGCAGTACTTC.

The genes are TRBV18 and TRBJ2-5; the match to TRBD2 covers 7 bases. The V segment lost 5 bases and the J segment 5 bases; nucleotides outside the gene matches: 5. There are 13 residues in the CDR3. In germline, CDR1 is KGHSH, CDR2 LQKENI. Written as DNA, the CDR3 is TGTGCCAGCTCATCTCTAGCGGATGAGACCCAGTACTTC. Protein: CASSSLADETQYF.

The V call is TRBV2, the J call TRBJ2-6, with 12 bases lining up with TRBD1. The germline CDR1 and CDR2 sequences are SNHLY and FYNNEI. This CDR3 has 17 residues. V shed 8 bases, J shed 0 bases, and the junction held 5 bases outside the gene matches. CDR3 in amino acids: CASGGDRGLSGANVLTF. For the CDR3, the DNA is TGTGCCAGCGGGGGGGACAGGGGGCTCTCTGGGGCCAACGTCCTGACTTTC. Looking up the rest from reference TRBV2 and TRBJ2-6 gives the full variable domain: EPEVTQTPSHQVTQMGQEVILRCVPISNHLYFYWYRQILGQKVEFLVSFYNNEISEKSEIFDDQFSVERPDGSNFTLKIRSTKLEDSAMYFCASGGDRGLSGANVLTFGAGSRLTVL.

CDR3 amino acids: CASSARQGHLINSPLHF. CDR3 DNA: TGTGCCAGTAGTGCACGACAGGGTCACCTTATTAATTCACCCCTCCACTTT. The chain combines TRBV19 with TRBJ1-6; 7 bases are shared with TRBD1. This CDR3 spans 17 amino acids. Germline V gives CDR1 LNHDA, CDR2 SQIVND (reference sequence). V shed 5 bases and J 6 bases; nucleotides not matched to a gene: 13.

This chain uses TRBV2 with TRBJ2-2, with 13 bases identical to TRBD2. This CDR3 spans 15 amino acids. With 9 bases clipped from V and 7 bases from J, the junction kept 8 bases outside the gene matches. Germline V gene lookup returns CDR1 SNHLY and CDR2 FYNNEI. The CDR3 DNA sequence: TGTGCCAGTCATGGACTAGCGGGAGTTATCGGGGAGCTGTTTTTT. It specifies CASHGLAGVIGELFF.

The CDR3 DNA reads as TGTGCCATCAGTGGACACCTGAACACTGAAGCTTTCTTT. Its protein product is CAISGHLNTEAFF. The V and J genes are TRBV10-3 and TRBJ1-1; D unclear. This CDR3 contains 13 residues. V lost 4 bases, J lost 0 bases, and 6 bases lay in between. Germline-derived CDR1 and CDR2 are ENHRY and SYGVKD.

The chain recombines TRBV4-1 with TRBJ2-1; TRBD2 might be the D (6 bases). The V gene's germline CDR1 is MGHRA and CDR2 YSYEKL. Trimming shortened V by 1 base and J by 13 bases, and 14 bases separated the two germline ends. The CDR3 is made up of 13 amino acids. This CDR3 is CASSQAHREFQFF. CDR3 nucleotides: TGCGCCAGCAGCCAAGCCCACCGGGAGTTTCAGTTCTTC.

The chain joins TRBV9 to TRBJ2-3; the D gene is possibly TRBD2 (6 bases). The CDR3 spans 13 residues. The V gene's germline CDR1 is SGDLS and CDR2 YYNGEE. Trimming took 5 bases from V and 3 from J, leaving 10 bases between them. CDR3 amino acids: CASSPSETDTQYF. The CDR3 DNA sequence: TGTGCCAGCAGTCCTAGCGAGACAGATACGCAGTATTTT.

Only a few counts were recorded for this clone. This chain uses TRBV7-9 with TRBJ2-7, with a possible D match to TRBD1 (6 bases). This CDR3 region has 15 residues. The V end lost 2 bases, the J end lost 4 bases, and 15 bases lay between the germline ends. CDR1 is SEHNR, CDR2 FQNEAQ, per germline (reference sequence). For the CDR3, the DNA is TGTGCCAGCAGCTTATTCCAGGGGTGGGAATACGAGCAGTACTTC. Translation gives CASSLFQGWEYEQYF.

The rearrangement uses TRBV4-3 and TRBJ2-7; D possibly corresponds to TRBD1 (6 bases). The CDR3 sequence is 13 residues long. Trimming removed 5 bases at V and 8 bases at J, with 16 bases between. The V gene's germline CDR1 is LGHNA and CDR2 YSLEER. As DNA, the CDR3 is TGCGCCAGCAGCTTGACAGGCCTTAGCCAGCAGTACTTC. Its translation is CASSLTGLSQQYF.

This chain links TRBV3-1 (or the pseudogene TRBV3-2) with TRBJ2-1; no definite D call. The germline V gene has CDR1 LGHDT and CDR2 YNNKEL (reference sequence). The CDR3 loop spans 13 amino acids. V dropped 4 bases and J dropped 4 bases, with 8 bases sitting between them. The CDR3 here is CASSRMGYNEQFF. The CDR3 coding sequence is TGTGCCAGCAGCCGGATGGGGTACAATGAGCAGTTCTTC.

This chain uses TRBV18 with TRBJ1-1; 9 positions match TRBD1. J gave up 3 bases and V 3 bases, and 8 bases lay outside the gene matches. Germline V gives CDR1 KGHSH, CDR2 LQKENI. The CDR3 consists of 16 residues. This chain's CDR3 is CASSPPGTGLYTEAFF. The CDR3 DNA reads as TGTGCCAGCTCACCCCCCGGGACAGGGTTATACACTGAAGCTTTCTTT.